This T cell receptor (beta chain) is from a study of blood T cell repertoires in COVID-19. Across the study: Collection of acute and convalescent COVID-19 samples took place in the United States, Italy and Spain. In each case, the material was cDNA or gDNA derived from T cells, B-cell-depleted T cells, or PBMCs.

Authors' methods: Nucleated cell number was recorded as an estimate derived from reference gene primer amplification. The assay was immunoSEQ multiplex PCR, and TCRdb's table has in-frame clones only and misses some. For V, J and clone size, that table is used; D and trimming come from the DNA. This table holds fewer than 200,000 clones, approximately 85% found once. The CDR3 loop spans 14 amino acids. The V end lost 2 bases, the J end lost 0 bases, and 5 bases lay between the germline ends. Per germline, CDR1 LNHDA and CDR2 SQIVND (reference sequence). A single count supports this clone. The TCR originated in a woman aged 60-75 years with acute or convalescent COVID-19. This chain links TRBV19 with TRBJ1-3; D is perhaps TRBD1 (5 bases). Sequenced material: peripheral blood. CDR3 amino acids: CASSIRGSGNTIYF. DNA of the CDR3: TGTGCCAGTAGTATAAGGGGCTCTGGAAACACCATATATTTT.